This passage covers 11 T cell receptor beta chains from one sample sequenced in a study of blood T cell repertoires in COVID-19. Produced via immunoSEQ multiplex PCR; TCRdb's table is partial and in-frame only. This table has 200,000 to 300,000 clones, roughly 76% appearing once. The sample was peripheral blood. These receptor sequences come from a woman aged 80 or over with COVID-19, enrolled during active disease.

The sample holds one count of this clone. The rearrangement joins TRBV11-2 to TRBJ2-3; a possible D gene is TRBD1 (5 bases). Trimming took off 5 bases at V and 2 bases at J, with 11 bases between the two ends. Germline CDR1 and CDR2: SGHAT and FQNNGV. The CDR3 covers 14 residues. DNA of the CDR3: TGTGCCAGCAGCAGGGGATCCGTCACAGATACGCAGTATTTT. It encodes CASSRGSVTDTQYF.

J is TRBJ2-3 and V is TRBV9; TRBD2 aligns across 8 bases. This CDR3 is built from 15 residues. The J segment lost 2 bases and the V segment lost 2 bases, leaving 4 bases of the junction unmatched. Per the germline V gene, CDR1 is SGDLS and CDR2 is YYNGEE. The CDR3 DNA follows: TGTGCCAGCAGCGTCGGGACTAGAGTCACAGATACGCAGTATTTT. It yields the protein CASSVGTRVTDTQYF.

V is TRBV5-4 and J is TRBJ2-5; D ambiguous. The CDR3 runs 14 residues. The V gene's germline CDR1 is SGHNT and CDR2 YYREEE (reference sequence). The V gene lost 0 bases and the J gene lost 2 bases, with 8 bases spanning the gap. CDR3 DNA sequence: TGTGCCAGCAGCTTGGGAGCTCTACAAGAGACCCAGTACTTC. Its protein product is CASSLGALQETQYF.

This clone has only one observation. This rearrangement joins TRBV18 to TRBJ1-2; 10 bases are shared with TRBD1. After removal of 3 bases from V and 6 bases from J, the junction contained 10 bases not matched to a gene. The CDR3 loop spans 16 amino acids. CDR1 is KGHSH and CDR2 is LQKENI in the germline V gene. CDR3 sequence: CASSPEVGQGQDGYTF. The CDR3 DNA follows: TGTGCCAGCTCACCGGAAGTGGGACAGGGGCAAGATGGCTACACCTTC.

This chain connects TRBV5-1 to TRBJ1-6; D unclear. Trimming cost V 1 base and J 10 bases, with 12 bases left between them. CDR3 length equals 14 residues. From germline, CDR1 is SGHRS and CDR2 YFSETQ. The DNA for the CDR3 is TGCGCCAGCAGCTTGAACAACAATTTCTCACCCCTCCACTTT. It encodes CASSLNNNFSPLHF.

The chain combines TRBV3-1 (or the pseudogene TRBV3-2) with TRBJ2-1; D is perhaps TRBD1 (6 bases). V gave up 0 bases and J gave up 12 bases, with 12 bases separating them. There are 13 residues in the CDR3. Per germline, CDR1 LGHDT and CDR2 YNNKEL (reference sequence). CDR3 amino acids: CASSQEWGLGQFF. The CDR3 nucleotides read TGTGCCAGCAGCCAAGAGTGGGGGCTTGGGCAGTTCTTC.

The V and J genes are TRBV12-3 or TRBV12-4 and TRBJ2-1, with D unclear. The CDR3 spans 12 residues. Trimming stripped 4 bases from V and 6 bases from J, with 7 bases between. CDR3 nucleotides: TGTGCCAGCAGTTATCAGTCCAATGAGCAGTTCTTC. This codes for CASSYQSNEQFF.

V is TRBV3-1 (or the pseudogene TRBV3-2) and J is TRBJ2-3; a possible D gene is TRBD1 (5 bases). This CDR3 has 14 amino acids. CDR1 is LGHDT and CDR2 is YNNKEL in the germline V gene (reference sequence). V lost 3 bases, J lost 1 base, and 8 bases lay in between. The CDR3 region is CASSHLGGTDTQYF. The CDR3 DNA reads TGTGCCAGCAGCCATCTAGGGGGCACAGATACGCAGTATTTT.

J is TRBJ2-3 and V is TRBV27; 11 positions agree with TRBD2. Germline V gene lookup returns CDR1 MNHEY and CDR2 SMNVEV (reference sequence). The V gene end was trimmed by 5 bases and the J gene end by 5 bases; junction bases not matched to a gene: 6. There are 15 residues in the CDR3. This CDR3 is CASSPIAGGQDTQYF. The CDR3 DNA reads as TGTGCCAGCAGTCCCATAGCGGGAGGGCAAGATACGCAGTATTTT.

The rearrangement joins TRBV29-1 to TRBJ2-7; tentatively, D is TRBD2 (6 bases). CDR3 length equals 12 residues. Germline V gives CDR1 SQVTM, CDR2 ANQGSEA. V gave up 7 bases and J gave up 1 base, with 11 bases separating them. CDR3 sequence: CSAAGSSYEQYF. CDR3 nucleotides: TGCAGCGCTGCCGGGAGTTCCTACGAGCAGTACTTC.

The chain couples TRBV4-2 to TRBJ2-1, with 7 positions matching TRBD2. The length of the CDR3 is 15 residues. V trimming: 0 bases; J trimming: 3 bases; junction bases outside the gene matches: 2. Germline V lookup: CDR1 LGHNA, CDR2 YNFKEQ. The CDR3 bases are TGTGCCAGCAGCCAAGATTGGGGGGGCTACAATGAGCAGTTCTTC. This sequence encodes CASSQDWGGYNEQFF.